This T cell receptor (beta chain) was recovered during a study of regulatory T cells in long-lasting Graves disease (dated by TCRdb to the early 2020s). Background on the whole study: Antithyroid drugs had been taken for less than 3 months by newly diagnosed Graves' disease patients. Peripheral blood TCR sequencing and RNA sequencing compared persistent Graves' disease patients with newly diagnosed Graves' disease patients. The study was registered as a clinical trial and conducted in China. A total of roughly 35 samples underwent TCR sequencing: approximately 13 from persistent and some 20 from newly diagnosed Graves' disease patients. Broader findings and caveats from the paper: As a limitation, the authors acknowledged that the small sample size may reduce accuracy. More public clonotypes were shared among persistent patients (roughly 2,700) than among newly diagnosed patients (over 900). Preferential use of TRBV28, TRBJ1-2 and TRBJ2-5 was observed in persistent disease, whereas TRBV20-1 and TRBJ2-1 were favored in newly diagnosed disease. Compared with newly diagnosed patients, patients with persistent Graves' disease had lower TCR Shannon entropy and fewer highly expanded clones, which suggests clonal expansion. Peripheral blood alone was examined, since thyroid tissue, which constituted the primary lesion, could not be accessed. Only the TCR beta chain was sequenced and analyzed.

Turning to this clonotype: Which antigen it targets is not known. Per-base qualities were not stored, and no clone one base away is much larger.

The cysteine opens and the phenylalanine closes a CDR3 of 14 amino acids. Only the CDR3 part of the read is kept: 42 bases, read in frame from the first base. The germline V gene specifies MNHEY as CDR1 and SVGEGT as CDR2. The junction carries 11 bases between V and J, which are trimmed by 2 bases and 4 bases respectively. The time point label for this specimen denotes: newly diagnosed GD, antithyroid drugs for less than 3 months. For both TCR sequencing and RNA sequencing, RNA was extracted from PBMCs in TRIzol. The diagnosis of Graves' disease was made according to American Thyroid Association guidelines. Recruitment of patients was carried out at an endocrinology department in Xi'an, China. From each patient, around 9 milliliters of peripheral blood was collected into an EDTA anticoagulant tube. PBMCs were isolated by Ficoll Paque Plus density gradient separation without further T cell sorting. An Agilent 2100 Bioanalyzer and agarose gel were used to assess RNA quality, and a NanoDrop 2000 was used to measure RNA concentration.

The library was generated by multiplex PCR. The instrument given in TCRdb is Illumina HiSeq 4000. CDR3 regions were amplified by Arm-PCR with iRepertoire HTBI primers to construct TCR beta libraries. Gel purification was performed on PCR products prior to sequencing. Per the original workflow: Gene usage analysis of CDR3 amino acid clonotypes relied on the approximately 62 TRBV and over 13 TRBJ segments identified across samples. COPE and FqMerger were used to merge the filtered high-quality paired reads into contigs. BLAST was used to align contigs to IMGT TRBV, TRBD and TRBJ reference genes, and CDR3 was defined according to IMGT. Any clonotype with a frequency above 0.1% was counted as a highly expanded clone. Shannon entropy served as the measure of repertoire diversity, while the Gini coefficient captured V-J evenness. Public clonotypes were defined as clonotypes shared by more than one individual. TCRdb reran the public reads through fastp at Q25 and MiXCR, keeping productive beta chains. Entries that share a CDR3 protein sequence are merged under the most common genes and DNA. None of the V and J calls come from the authors' own analysis; TCRdb made them. In all, the sample holds approximately 400,000 distinct CDR3 sequences, and 15% of those were seen once. 15% to 20% of the sample lies in the top ten.

This sample also appeared in a second study, on T cells in Graves' hyperthyroidism and ophthalmopathy. Per that second paper: A patient counted as having stable Graves' hyperthyroidism if no progression to ophthalmopathy occurred over 18 months of follow-up. The hyperthyroidism patients were between 18 and 65 years old and newly diagnosed, with a disease duration of less than 2 months. Patients with uncontrolled infections, other autoimmune diseases, pregnancy or lactation were excluded. Clinical symptoms, serum thyroxine and TRAb, thyroid ultrasound, and orbital computed tomography formed the basis for the diagnoses. For the first round of RT-PCR on the TCR CDR3, the HTBI primer set was used together with the Qiagen OneStep RT-PCR kit. Most expanded thyroid clonotypes (frequency above 0.001) were also found in blood, which suggests that blood repertoires may mirror thyroid immune responses. A model built on a 13 V-J signature distinguished ophthalmopathy from stable hyperthyroidism, reaching 85% to 90% sensitivity and under 84% specificity in cross-validation and 80%/75% in testing. In validation, progression to ophthalmopathy was predicted by the model with around 70% sensitivity and roughly 76% specificity, a median of about 6 months before onset. To identify distinguishing TCR V-J signatures, a discovery cohort of around 100 patients was used, comprising fewer than 45 with Graves' ophthalmopathy and about 59 with stable Graves' hyperthyroidism. Whether ophthalmopathy could be predicted prospectively was tested in an independent validation cohort made up of some 20 hyperthyroidism patients plus 17 patients who later progressed to ophthalmopathy. The roughly 94 discovery patients were randomly divided into training and test sets at a 7:3 ratio. The study also compared thyroid tissue and blood T-cell repertoires from roughly six Graves' hyperthyroidism patients. After sampling, hyperthyroidism patients received methimazole starting at 30 mg daily, and ophthalmopathy patients received high-dose intravenous methylprednisolone. Libraries were constructed in a second round of multiplex PCR, after which size selection and purification were carried out. Libraries were sequenced paired-end with 100 bp reads on an Illumina HiSeq2000. Raw data were processed with SOAPnuke, discarding reads with adapters, uncalled bases, mean Phred below 15, or no exact constant-primer or identifier match. High-quality paired reads were merged using COPE v1.2.5, and each unique nucleotide sequence was defined as a clonotype. MiTCR v1.1 was used to align the clonotypes against IMGT TRBV, TRBD and TRBJ reference segments. Analysis was restricted to V-J combinations with a frequency above 0.0001, which covered about 99% of repertoires. A TCS score was defined as the ratio between F50 (clonal expansion) and ExV (chaos), using BLOSUM62-based TCRdist between CDR3 peptides within each V-J. Welch's t-statistics and random forest reduced roughly 540 V-J features to roughly 13, which were used in a naive Bayes classifier (R e1071). No statistical method was used to fix the sample size in advance, and group allocation was not hidden from the investigators. The paper reports TCR Vbeta CDR3 sequencing of fewer than 150 peripheral blood samples: 40 to 45 ophthalmopathy, fewer than 80 hyperthyroidism and around 17 progressor patients.

This sample comprised peripheral blood mononuclear cells (PBMCs), obtained at new diagnosis, from a patient treated with antithyroid drugs. The source is a woman under 40 with Graves disease. Donor details come from another sample of the same person, matched by shared clones. The V gene is TRBV6-2 or TRBV6-3 and the J gene is TRBJ2-5; the D gene is perhaps TRBD1, on 5 matching bases. The nucleotides are TGTGCCAGCAGTTACGGGGCAGCACCAGAGACCCAGTACTTC. Translated, it gives CASSYGAAPETQYF.